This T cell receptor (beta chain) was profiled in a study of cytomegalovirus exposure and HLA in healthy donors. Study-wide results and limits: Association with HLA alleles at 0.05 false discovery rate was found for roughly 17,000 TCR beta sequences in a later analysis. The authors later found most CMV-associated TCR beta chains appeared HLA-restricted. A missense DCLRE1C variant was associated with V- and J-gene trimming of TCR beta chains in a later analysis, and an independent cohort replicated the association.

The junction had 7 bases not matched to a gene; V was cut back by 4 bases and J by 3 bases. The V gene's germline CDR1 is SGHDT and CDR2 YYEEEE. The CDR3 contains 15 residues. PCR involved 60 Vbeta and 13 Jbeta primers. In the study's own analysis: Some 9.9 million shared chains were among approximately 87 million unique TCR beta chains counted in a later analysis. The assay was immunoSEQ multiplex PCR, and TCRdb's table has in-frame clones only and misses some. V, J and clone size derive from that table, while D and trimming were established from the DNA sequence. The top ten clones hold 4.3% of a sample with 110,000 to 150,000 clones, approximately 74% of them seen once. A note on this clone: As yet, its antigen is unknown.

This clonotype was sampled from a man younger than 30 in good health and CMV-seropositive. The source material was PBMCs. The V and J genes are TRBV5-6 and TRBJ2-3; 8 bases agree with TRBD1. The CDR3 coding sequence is TGTGCCAGCAGCCTAGACAGGGGCGCGACAGATACGCAGTATTTT. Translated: CASSLDRGATDTQYF.